This T cell receptor (beta chain) was retrieved from a study of regulatory T cells in long-lasting Graves disease. Whole-study findings and limits: Public clonotype sharing was higher in persistent than newly diagnosed patients.

The CDR3 is made up of 14 amino acids. Trimming took 4 bases from V and 9 from J; bases not matched to a gene: 7. The germline CDR1 and CDR2 sequences are GTSNPN and SVGIG (reference sequence). Time point described: persistent/refractory GD, antithyroid drugs over 5 years with positive TRAb. Scientists built the TCR library using RNA that was extracted from PBMCs. This clonotype has a handful of counts. Its antigen is currently unknown. Libraries of TCR beta came from iRepertoire HTBI primers plus Arm-PCR of CDR3 regions. TCRdb fed the multiplex PCR reads into MiXCR, producing one record per CDR3 protein. The data contain 400,000 to 500,000 distinct CDR3 sequences, 20% to 25% of them seen just once; the ten biggest clones take up about 13%.

The chain uses TRBV30 and TRBJ1-6, with 9 nucleotides matching TRBD1. Source: peripheral blood mononuclear cells (PBMCs), taken when the disease was refractory, from a patient treated with antithyroid drugs. The receptor was derived from a female donor with Graves disease. CDR3 in DNA: TGTGCCTGGATCCCCGGGACAGGGAGTTCACCCCTCCACTTT. The encoded protein is CAWIPGTGSSPLHF.